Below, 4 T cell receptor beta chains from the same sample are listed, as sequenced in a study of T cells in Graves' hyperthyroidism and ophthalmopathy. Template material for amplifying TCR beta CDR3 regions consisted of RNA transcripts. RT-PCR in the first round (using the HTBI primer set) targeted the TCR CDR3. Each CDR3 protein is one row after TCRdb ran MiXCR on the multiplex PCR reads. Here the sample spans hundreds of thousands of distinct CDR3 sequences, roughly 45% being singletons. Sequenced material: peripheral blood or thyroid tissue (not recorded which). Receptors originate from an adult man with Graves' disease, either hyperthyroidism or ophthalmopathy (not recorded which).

The CDR3 reads CASSLRSQYF. For the CDR3, the DNA is TGTGCCAGCAGCCTTCGATCGCAGTACTTC. The rearrangement uses TRBV7-2 and TRBJ2-7; D unresolved. Trimming took off 5 bases at V and 9 bases at J, with 8 bases between the two ends. This CDR3 has 10 amino acids. In germline, CDR1 is SGHTA, CDR2 FQGNSA.

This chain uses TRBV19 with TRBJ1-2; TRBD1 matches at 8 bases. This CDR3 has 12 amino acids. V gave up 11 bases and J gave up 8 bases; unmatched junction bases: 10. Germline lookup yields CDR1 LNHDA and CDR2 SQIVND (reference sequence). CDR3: CASSTGVSGYTF. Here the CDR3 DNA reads TGTGCCTCCTCGACAGGGGTTTCCGGCTACACCTTC.

The CDR3 loop reads CASSASLRGTYEQYF. The DNA for the CDR3 is TGTGCCAGCAGTGCCTCTTTAAGAGGGACCTACGAGCAGTACTTC. The chain recombines TRBV7-9 with TRBJ2-7; D might be TRBD2 (5 bases). The CDR3 length is 15 residues. Germline-derived CDR1 and CDR2 are SEHNR and FQNEAQ (reference sequence). Trimming removed 6 bases at V and 2 bases at J, with 17 bases between.

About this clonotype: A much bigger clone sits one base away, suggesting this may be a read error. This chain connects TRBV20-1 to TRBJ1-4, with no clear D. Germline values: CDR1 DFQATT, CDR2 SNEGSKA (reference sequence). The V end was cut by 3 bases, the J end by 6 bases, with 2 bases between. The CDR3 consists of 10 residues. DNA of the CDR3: TGCAGTGCTAGTGATGAAAAACTGTTTTTT. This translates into CSASDEKLFF.